The 14 T cell receptor beta chains given below trace back to one sample, sequenced in a study of T cell changes during pregnancy in multiple sclerosis. This table comes from immunoSEQ multiplex PCR, and its TCRdb copy is limited to in-frame clones, with some not included. Of tens of thousands of clones in the sample, about 90% were seen once. Sequencing used CD4+ T cells from peripheral blood mononuclear cells, obtained in the third trimester of pregnancy. Every receptor here comes from a female donor with multiple sclerosis, enrolled in a pregnancy study.

The chain combines TRBV5-1 with TRBJ2-5; 10 bases are a match to TRBD1. J gave up 3 bases and V 2 bases, and 4 bases lay outside the gene matches. Looked up from germline, CDR1 is SGHRS and CDR2 is YFSETQ. This CDR3 is 15 amino acids long. CDR3 in amino acids: CASSLPGQGKETQYF. The CDR3 DNA follows: TGCGCCAGCAGCTTACCGGGACAGGGGAAAGAGACCCAGTACTTC.

The V and J genes are TRBV5-6 and TRBJ1-4; no reliable D call. V was pared by 1 base and J by 3 bases, with 10 bases between. This CDR3 spans 15 amino acids. Germline V gene lookup returns CDR1 SGHDT and CDR2 YYEEEE. The chain's CDR3 is CASSLSRVANEKLFF. The CDR3 nucleotides read TGTGCCAGCAGCTTGTCGAGGGTAGCTAATGAAAAACTGTTTTTT.

This sequence joins TRBV10-1 and TRBJ1-2; 7 bases agree with TRBD1. The V gene's germline CDR1 is WNHNN and CDR2 SYGVQD (reference sequence). This CDR3 has 13 amino acids. The V segment lost 2 bases and the J segment 4 bases; nucleotides outside the gene matches: 1. The CDR3 nucleotides are TGCGCCAGCAGTGAGGGGACAGCCTATGGCTACACCTTC. It yields the protein CASSEGTAYGYTF.

The V and J genes are TRBV7-8 and TRBJ1-5; the D gene is possibly TRBD1 (6 bases). V was cut by 1 base and J by 4 bases, with 14 bases left in between. The germline V gene has CDR1 SGHVS and CDR2 FQNEAQ. This CDR3 spans 16 amino acids. CDR3 bases: TGTGCCAGCAGCTTAGATTCCGCAGGGGTTAATCAGCCCCAGCATTTT. The encoded protein is CASSLDSAGVNQPQHF.

The rearrangement joins TRBV2 to TRBJ1-5, with D possibly TRBD1 on 5 matching bases. The germline gives CDR1 SNHLY, CDR2 FYNNEI. The V gene lost 8 bases and the J gene lost 3 bases, with 14 bases spanning the gap. This CDR3 is built from 14 residues. CDR3 coding DNA: TGTGCCAGCGCGAAGACAGAGAACAATCAGCCCCAGCATTTT. Translation: CASAKTENNQPQHF.

The chain combines TRBV10-3 with TRBJ2-7, with 11 bases matching TRBD2. V dropped 4 bases and J dropped 6; count of bases not matched to a gene: 8. The length of the CDR3 is 15 residues. CDR1 ENHRY and CDR2 SYGVKD come from the germline V gene. The CDR3 DNA follows: TGTGCCATCAGTGGCACGTCTAGCGGGGGGTTCGAGCAGTACTTC. Translated: CAISGTSSGGFEQYF.

The chain couples TRBV5-1 to TRBJ2-5; a possible D gene is TRBD1 (6 bases). Germline CDR1 reads SGHRS; CDR2 reads YFSETQ. The length of the CDR3 is 13 residues. The V end lost 2 bases, the J end lost 2 bases, and 7 bases lay between the germline ends. This CDR3 is CASSLQGQETQYF. As DNA, the CDR3 is TGCGCCAGCAGCTTACAGGGTCAAGAGACCCAGTACTTC.

The chain has TRBV9 and TRBJ1-4; TRBD1 aligns across 7 bases. CDR3 length: 16 amino acids. Trimming at V came to 0 bases and at J to 6 bases, leaving 8 bases not matched to a gene. Germline V CDR1 and CDR2: SGDLS, YYNGEE. In nucleotides, the CDR3 is TGTGCCAGCAGCGTAGAAGGGGACAGCCCCGATGAAAAACTGTTTTTT. Amino acid sequence: CASSVEGDSPDEKLFF.

This chain joins TRBV5-1 and TRBJ1-2; TRBD1 matches 10 bases. After removal of 4 bases from V and 8 bases from J, the junction contained 11 bases not matched to a gene. The CDR3 has 15 residues. Germline CDR1 and CDR2: SGHRS and YFSETQ. Here the CDR3 reads CASSVTAGTGEGYTF. In DNA form, the CDR3 reads TGCGCCAGCAGCGTGACCGCCGGGACAGGGGAGGGCTACACCTTC.

V is TRBV27 and J is TRBJ2-5; TRBD2 agrees at 7 bases. Germline V gives CDR1 MNHEY, CDR2 SMNVEV (reference sequence). This CDR3 contains 15 residues. Trimming removed 2 bases from V and 4 bases from J; junction bases left unmatched: 7. CDR3 sequence: CASSLILGGGETQYF. Here the CDR3 DNA reads TGTGCCAGCAGTTTAATTTTGGGGGGGGGAGAGACCCAGTACTTC.

This chain links TRBV10-3 with TRBJ2-5; weak D call: TRBD1 (5 bases). V lost 2 bases and J lost 4, with 14 bases in between. The CDR3 totals 15 residues. The germline V gene has CDR1 ENHRY and CDR2 SYGVKD. The CDR3 DNA sequence: TGTGCCATCAGTGAGGGGGCCAAGGCCCCAGAGACCCAGTACTTC. Translation gives CAISEGAKAPETQYF.

The V call is TRBV6-4, the J call TRBJ2-2; 11 bases map to TRBD1. Per the germline V gene, CDR1 is MRHNA and CDR2 is SNTAGT. This CDR3 comprises 17 residues. V gave up 6 bases and J gave up 5 bases; unmatched junction bases: 11. CDR3 nucleotide sequence: TGTGCCAGCAGGTGCGGGACAGGGGGACTTCCGACCGGGGAGCTGTTTTTT. Protein sequence: CASRCGTGGLPTGELFF.

The chain recombines TRBV6-6 with TRBJ1-3; D might be TRBD1 (6 bases). The germline gives CDR1 MNHNY, CDR2 SVGAGI (reference sequence). The CDR3 has 14 residues. Trimming shortened V by 4 bases and J by 1 base, and 8 bases separated the two germline ends. The DNA for the CDR3 is TGTGCCAGCAGTTTCCAGGGGTCTGGAAACACCATATATTTT. Translated, it gives CASSFQGSGNTIYF.

This sequence joins TRBV19 and TRBJ1-1; tentative D call: TRBD1 (5 bases). Germline loops: CDR1 LNHDA, CDR2 SQIVND (reference sequence). Trimming left V 3 bases short and J 4 bases short, with 15 bases between. The CDR3 totals 15 residues. CDR3 in amino acids: CASSIFPGRGTEAFF. CDR3 coding DNA: TGTGCCAGTAGTATTTTCCCGGGGAGGGGCACTGAAGCTTTCTTT.